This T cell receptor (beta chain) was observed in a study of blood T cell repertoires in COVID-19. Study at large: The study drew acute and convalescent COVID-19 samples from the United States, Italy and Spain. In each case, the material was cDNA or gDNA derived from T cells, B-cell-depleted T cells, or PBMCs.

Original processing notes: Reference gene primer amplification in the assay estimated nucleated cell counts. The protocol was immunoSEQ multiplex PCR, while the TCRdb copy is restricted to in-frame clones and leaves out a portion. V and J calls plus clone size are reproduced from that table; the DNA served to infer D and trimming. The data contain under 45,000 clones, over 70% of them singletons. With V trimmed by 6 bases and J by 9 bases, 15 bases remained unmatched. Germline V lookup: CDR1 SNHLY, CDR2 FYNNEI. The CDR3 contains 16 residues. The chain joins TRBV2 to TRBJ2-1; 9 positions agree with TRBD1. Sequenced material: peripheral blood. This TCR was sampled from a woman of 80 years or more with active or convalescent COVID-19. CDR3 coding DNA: TGTGCCAGCAGCCAAATGGGGGGGAGGACAGGGGCTGAGCAGTTCTTC. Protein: CASSQMGGRTGAEQFF.